Below are 19 T cell receptor beta chains sequenced from a single sample in a study of control samples from healthy donors and cancer patients. Data came from immunoSEQ multiplex PCR; TCRdb stores just in-frame clones and leaves some out. The sample lists about 160,000 clones; around 94% were seen once. The sample was PBMCs. The source is a man between 60 and 70 years old with colorectal cancer.

V and J are TRBV9 and TRBJ1-2, with D possibly being TRBD1 (5 bases). The CDR3 runs 15 residues. CDR1 is SGDLS and CDR2 is YYNGEE in the germline V gene. The germline V and J ends were trimmed by 0 bases and 3 bases, with 12 bases remaining between them. CDR3 nucleotides: TGTGCCAGCAGCGTAGCTAATATAGGGGACTATGGCTACACCTTC. Protein product: CASSVANIGDYGYTF.

V usage is TRBV5-1 and J usage is TRBJ1-2; possibly TRBD1 for D (6 bases). V dropped 4 bases and J dropped 6 bases, with 16 bases sitting between them. The CDR3 contains 14 residues. Germline V gives CDR1 SGHRS, CDR2 YFSETQ. CDR3 sequence: CASSPTQGMDGYTF. CDR3 DNA: TGCGCCAGCAGCCCGACCCAGGGGATGGATGGCTACACCTTC.

This clone was picked up one time. V gene TRBV27 combines with J gene TRBJ1-4; D is possibly TRBD1 (6 bases). CDR1 is MNHEY and CDR2 is SMNVEV in the germline V gene (reference sequence). The V gene lost 5 bases and the J gene lost 10 bases, with 17 bases spanning the gap. This CDR3 has 14 residues. The CDR3 DNA is TGTGCCAGCAGTGGGACTACAGGGTTTGGAAAACTGTTTTTT. It specifies CASSGTTGFGKLFF.

This sequence joins TRBV7-2 and TRBJ2-7, with D unresolved. The CDR3 has 11 residues. CDR1 SGHTA and CDR2 FQGNSA come from the germline V gene. The V and J ends lost 5 bases and 3 bases respectively, with 5 bases between them. CDR3 residues: CASSPYYEQYF. CDR3 nucleotide sequence: TGTGCCAGCAGCCCGTACTACGAGCAGTACTTC.

The gene calls are TRBV18 and TRBJ2-1, with D tentatively TRBD2 (6 bases). The CDR3 is made up of 17 amino acids. The germline gives CDR1 KGHSH, CDR2 LQKENI. V was cut by 2 bases and J by 8 bases, with 22 bases left in between. This chain's CDR3 is CASSPFGRDWGSDEQFF. As DNA, the CDR3 is TGTGCCAGCTCACCATTCGGCCGGGACTGGGGATCTGATGAGCAGTTCTTC.

The chain couples TRBV28 to TRBJ1-6; 9 bases agree with TRBD1. Looked up from germline, CDR1 is MDHEN and CDR2 is SYDVKM. The CDR3 extends over 15 amino acids. V lost 5 bases to trimming and J lost 7 bases; unmatched junction nucleotides: 6. In DNA, the CDR3 is TGTGCCAGCAGTGCCCCGACAGGGGGGAATTCACCCCTCCACTTT. Translated, it gives CASSAPTGGNSPLHF. Supplemented by reference TRBV28 and TRBJ1-6, the full variable domain reads DVKVTQSSRYLVKRTGEKVFLECVQDMDHENMFWYRQDPGLGLRLIYFSYDVKMKEKGDIPEGYSVSREKKERFSLILESASTNQTSMYLCASSAPTGGNSPLHFGNGTRLTVT.

This chain joins TRBV7-9 and TRBJ2-2; 7 bases are a match to TRBD2. Germline values: CDR1 SEHNR, CDR2 FQNEAQ (reference sequence). The CDR3 covers 13 residues. The J segment lost 4 bases and the V segment lost 11 bases, leaving 7 bases of the junction unmatched. The CDR3 region is CAGRTSLTGELFF. The CDR3 DNA reads TGTGCCGGACGGACTAGTCTCACCGGGGAGCTGTTTTTT.

The rearrangement uses TRBV9 and TRBJ2-3; D is tentatively TRBD1 or TRBD2 (5 bases each). CDR3 length: 14 residues. The germline gives CDR1 SGDLS, CDR2 YYNGEE. Trimming pared 4 bases from V and 6 bases from J, leaving 15 bases between. CDR3 sequence reads: CASSLGDPGDTQYF. Here the CDR3 DNA reads TGTGCCAGCAGCCTAGGGGACCCAGGGGATACGCAGTATTTT.

The chain joins TRBV5-4 to TRBJ1-1; D remains ambiguous. Germline V gene data show CDR1 as SGHNT and CDR2 as YYREEE (reference sequence). This CDR3 is built from 15 residues. V was trimmed by 3 bases and J by 0 bases, leaving 12 bases between them. The CDR3 here is CASSSSGRLNTEAFF. In DNA, the CDR3 is TGTGCCAGCAGCTCCTCTGGCAGACTGAACACTGAAGCTTTCTTT.

V usage is TRBV19 and J usage is TRBJ2-1; 10 bases map to TRBD1. This CDR3 is built from 16 residues. J was trimmed by 6 bases and V by 2 bases; bases with no gene match: 7. Germline-derived CDR1 and CDR2 are LNHDA and SQIVND (reference sequence). The CDR3 loop reads CASSISTDRGFNEQFF. DNA of the CDR3: TGTGCCAGTAGTATATCAACGGACAGGGGGTTCAATGAGCAGTTCTTC.

The chain joins TRBV7-9 to TRBJ1-2; 7 bases are shared with TRBD1. With 6 bases clipped from V and 4 bases from J, the junction kept 8 bases outside the gene matches. CDR1 and CDR2 from the germline V gene are SEHNR and FQNEAQ (reference sequence). The CDR3 totals 14 residues. Written as DNA, the CDR3 is TGTGCCAGCAGTGTCCAGGGGGGAATCTATGGCTACACCTTC. Its translation is CASSVQGGIYGYTF.

Comments on this clone: A junction end diverges from the germline sequence, so it may reflect a read error. The DNA for the CDR3 is TGTGCCAGCAGTTTAGCGGGGATCACCTACGAGCAGTACTTC. This sequence encodes CASSLAGITYEQYF. The chain has TRBV11-2 and TRBJ2-7; 8 nucleotides align to TRBD2. The CDR3 sequence is 14 residues long. Germline CDR1 is SGHAT and CDR2 is FQNNGV.

V usage is TRBV4-1 and J usage is TRBJ2-5; D is unresolved. Germline loops: CDR1 MGHRA, CDR2 YSYEKL. There are 14 residues in the CDR3. V lost 0 bases and J 2 bases, leaving 7 bases between the germline ends. The CDR3, as DNA: TGCGCCAGCAGCCAAGATCCAAGTCAAGAGACCCAGTACTTC. It yields the protein CASSQDPSQETQYF.

The chain links TRBV19 to TRBJ1-1; D is unclear. The CDR3 consists of 13 residues. CDR1 is LNHDA, CDR2 SQIVND, per germline (reference sequence). With 2 bases removed from V and 3 bases from J, the gap between germline ends came to 7 bases. CDR3 DNA sequence: TGTGCCAGTAGTATAACTTTTTACACTGAAGCTTTCTTT. It is translated as CASSITFYTEAFF.

The chain is built from TRBV3-1 (or the pseudogene TRBV3-2) and TRBJ2-3; D may be TRBD2 (6 bases). V was clipped by 3 bases and J by 0 bases, with 10 bases between them. CDR3 size: 15 residues. CDR1 and CDR2 (germline): LGHDT, YNNKEL (reference sequence). The CDR3 DNA sequence: TGTGCCAGCAGCCACTCGGACTATAGCACAGATACGCAGTATTTT. It translates to CASSHSDYSTDTQYF.

V is TRBV6-1 and J is TRBJ2-3, with TRBD2 matching 7 bases. The CDR3 spans 15 residues. Germline CDR1 and CDR2: MNHNS and SASEGT. Trimming cost V 3 bases and J 0 bases; bases outside gene matches: 3. The CDR3 DNA follows: TGTGCCAGCAGTGATCCAGCGGGGAGCACAGATACGCAGTATTTT. Amino acid sequence: CASSDPAGSTDTQYF.

Worth noting for this clone: Additional DNA sequences in this sample encode the identical CDR3. The chain links TRBV18 to TRBJ2-3; 7 bases are a match to TRBD2. J lost 1 base, V lost 6 bases, and 7 bases had no gene match. The CDR3 length is 15 residues. CDR1 is KGHSH, CDR2 LQKENI, per germline. The CDR3 coding sequence is TGTGCCAGCTCCCCTAATGCGGGGGGCACAGATACGCAGTATTTT. Its translation is CASSPNAGGTDTQYF.

The chain combines TRBV18 with TRBJ1-3; the D is unclear. The length of the CDR3 is 15 residues. V was shortened by 2 bases and J by 0 bases, with 8 bases between the two germline ends. Germline loops: CDR1 KGHSH, CDR2 LQKENI. CDR3: CASSPDLYSGNTIYF. The CDR3 nucleotides are TGTGCCAGCTCACCAGACCTTTACTCTGGAAACACCATATATTTT.

The chain couples TRBV18 to TRBJ2-3; 7 bases map to TRBD1. Trimming cost V 4 bases and J 0 bases; bases outside gene matches: 7. CDR1 and CDR2 (germline): KGHSH, LQKENI. The CDR3 runs 16 residues. The DNA for the CDR3 is TGTGCCAGCTCACAGGGCTGGGACAGAAGCACAGATACGCAGTATTTT. As protein: CASSQGWDRSTDTQYF.